What follows are 14 T cell receptor beta chains derived from one specimen sequenced in a study of vaccination and CD4 T cells after COVID-19. With the Oncomine TCR Beta short-read assay, DNA from cultured CD4+ T cells was sequenced. One entry per CDR3 protein results from TCRdb running MiXCR on the PCR reads. The sample holds around 15,000 distinct CDR3 sequences, around 72% seen once. No cognate antigen is known for these TCRs. Treatment described: roughly 10-day PBMC culture with coronavirus spike peptide pools or control peptides (ViraFEST assay). Sequenced: CD4+ T cells from blood, cultured in vitro. The receptors derive from a human donor who had recovered from COVID-19.

This clonotype was detected only a few times. The chain uses TRBV28 and TRBJ1-5; perhaps TRBD1 as D (6 bases). Germline-derived CDR1 and CDR2 are MDHEN and SYDVKM. Trimming removed 4 bases from V and 3 bases from J, with 10 bases in between. There are 14 residues in the CDR3. CDR3 protein: CASSSRGPNQPQHF. CDR3 sequence (DNA): TGTGCCAGCAGTTCCAGGGGACCCAATCAGCCCCAGCATTTT.

The J gene is TRBJ1-5, the V gene TRBV12-3 or TRBV12-4; TRBD1 matches 9 bases. There are 15 residues in the CDR3. V lost 10 bases and J lost 5; bases outside the gene matches: 12. The CDR3 nucleotides are TGTGCCACCCAGTTGGGGGGGACAGGGTATCAGCCCCAGCATTTT. Translating it yields CATQLGGTGYQPQHF.

This chain joins TRBV25-1 and TRBJ1-2; D unclear. The CDR3 covers 14 residues. The V and J ends lost 3 bases and 3 bases respectively, with 11 bases between them. Per the germline V gene, CDR1 is MGHDK and CDR2 is SYGVNS. CDR3 DNA sequence: TGTGCCAGCAGTGAGGCCTCGGGCTACTATGGCTACACCTTC. As protein: CASSEASGYYGYTF.

There are a few counts of this clonotype. The chain is built from TRBV20-1 and TRBJ2-4; possibly TRBD2 for D (6 bases). Germline lookup yields CDR1 DFQATT and CDR2 SNEGSKA (reference sequence). The CDR3 covers 16 residues. Trimming removed 0 bases at V and 2 bases at J, with 14 bases between. CDR3 nucleotides: TGCAGTGCTAGAGAGTCGATGGGGAGGTCCAAAAACATTCAGTACTTC. This sequence encodes CSARESMGRSKNIQYF.

CDR3 coding DNA: TGTGCCGCTGGGGGAGGGGGCGCAGGCGGCGGAACAGATACGCAGTATTTT. It yields the protein CAAGGGGAGGGTDTQYF. The rearrangement uses TRBV28 and TRBJ2-3; tentatively, D is TRBD1 or TRBD2 (7 bases each). The CDR3 loop spans 17 amino acids. V was cut by 11 bases and J by 3 bases, with 27 bases left in between. The germline V gene encodes CDR1 MDHEN and CDR2 SYDVKM.

The chain employs TRBV20-1 and TRBJ2-3; 12 positions match TRBD2. The CDR3 consists of 15 residues. V lost 6 bases and J lost 11; bases outside the gene matches: 15. Germline CDR1 and CDR2: DFQATT and SNEGSKA (reference sequence). DNA for the CDR3: TGCAGTGCGGGTGGACTAGCGGGGAGGAGGGAAGGGCAGTATTTT. Translation gives CSAGGLAGRREGQYF.

In this sample, this clonotype turned up a few times. This chain links TRBV7-9 with TRBJ1-2; 9 nucleotides align to TRBD1. Germline values: CDR1 SEHNR, CDR2 FQNEAQ (reference sequence). CDR3 length: 16 amino acids. V lost 6 bases and J lost 4; bases outside the gene matches: 12. The CDR3 is CASRNIYRGQGYGYTF. The CDR3 DNA is TGTGCCAGCAGGAATATCTACAGGGGGCAGGGCTATGGCTACACCTTC.

This clonotype was found a few times. The V call is TRBV6-2 or TRBV6-3, the J call TRBJ2-1; D remains unclear. The CDR3 runs to 17 residues. V was pared by 2 bases and J by 0 bases, with 14 bases between. The germline CDR1 and CDR2 sequences are MNHEY and SVGEGT. DNA for the CDR3: TGTGCCAGCAGTTACAGAGGCCGGGTTAGCTCCTACAATGAGCAGTTCTTC. This encodes CASSYRGRVSSYNEQFF.

The chain uses TRBV7-2 and TRBJ2-6; unclear D gene. The V gene's germline CDR1 is SGHTA and CDR2 FQGNSA. The V gene lost 5 bases and the J gene lost 0 bases, with 11 bases spanning the gap. The length of the CDR3 is 16 residues. CDR3 DNA: TGTGCCAGCAGCACCACAGCTAACTCTGGGGCCAACGTCCTGACTTTC. The encoded protein is CASSTTANSGANVLTF.

This sequence joins TRBV20-1 and TRBJ2-1, with 11 bases fitting TRBD1. The CDR3 is 14 amino acids. The V gene's germline CDR1 is DFQATT and CDR2 SNEGSKA (reference sequence). J was trimmed by 8 bases and V by 5 bases; bases with no gene match: 8. The CDR3 bases are TGCAGTGCTCTCCGGGACAGGGGGGCGCATGAGCAGTTCTTC. Its protein is CSALRDRGAHEQFF.

The chain couples TRBV19 to TRBJ2-5; D is possibly TRBD1 (5 bases). Trimming cost V 1 base and J 3 bases, with 15 bases left between them. In germline, CDR1 is LNHDA, CDR2 SQIVND (reference sequence). This CDR3 region has 16 residues. The CDR3 loop is CASSIGGTVEKETQYF. CDR3 nucleotides: TGTGCCAGTAGTATAGGGGGCACCGTGGAGAAAGAGACCCAGTACTTC.

The gene calls are TRBV2 and TRBJ1-2, with unresolved D. The germline V and J ends were trimmed by 4 bases and 3 bases, with 12 bases remaining between them. In germline, CDR1 is SNHLY, CDR2 FYNNEI. The CDR3 is 14 residues long. DNA for the CDR3: TGTGCCAGCAGTGGGGCCCTCCCGGACTATGGCTACACCTTC. Translated: CASSGALPDYGYTF.

This clonotype was detected once. V is TRBV6-1 and J is TRBJ1-2; 8 bases line up with TRBD1. With 6 bases clipped from V and 7 bases from J, the junction kept 10 bases outside the gene matches. This CDR3 spans 14 amino acids. CDR1 and CDR2 (germline): MNHNS, SASEGT. DNA for the CDR3: TGTGCCAGCAGCAAGGGACAGGAGGCCCGTGGCTACACCTTC. Protein: CASSKGQEARGYTF.

This clonotype occurred a few times. J is TRBJ1-2 and V is TRBV28, with TRBD1 identical over 7 bases. Germline V CDR1 and CDR2: MDHEN, SYDVKM. The CDR3 runs to 15 residues. Trimming removed 3 bases from V and 0 bases from J; junction bases left unmatched: 4. The CDR3 DNA sequence: TGTGCCAGCAGTTTGAGGGGGCCAGCTAACTATGGCTACACCTTC. Its translation: CASSLRGPANYGYTF.